This T cell receptor (beta chain) appears in the sequencing data of a study of shared clonotypes between healthy human individuals. The germline V gene encodes CDR1 KGHSH and CDR2 LQKENI. The V end was cut by 4 bases, the J end by 0 bases, with 16 bases between. This CDR3 contains 16 residues. Clones were sequenced by immunoSEQ multiplex PCR, and TCRdb holds only the in-frame ones, with some missing. Here the sample spans about 1,500,000 clones, roughly 96% being singletons. The receptor's source is a man aged 25 to 40 in good health. The rearrangement joins TRBV18 to TRBJ2-7, with a weak D call TRBD2 (5 bases). Sequenced material: naive CD4+ T cells sorted from blood. Subset reported: CD45RA+ positively selected. CDR3 in amino acids: CASSLLPSGSSYEQYF. Written as DNA, the CDR3 is TGTGCCAGCTCACTCCTACCAAGCGGAAGCTCCTACGAGCAGTACTTC.